This passage covers 27 T cell receptor beta chains from one sample sequenced in a study of blood T cell repertoires in COVID-19. TCRdb's table, derived via immunoSEQ multiplex PCR, lists solely in-frame clones and lacks some. The repertoire holds around 150,000 clones, with about four fifths as singletons. The sequenced sample was peripheral blood. These receptors came from a man aged 25-45 years with COVID-19, enrolled during active disease.

This chain uses TRBV28 with TRBJ2-2; 7 positions agree with TRBD2. This CDR3 spans 13 amino acids. V shed 6 bases and J 7 bases; nucleotides not matched to a gene: 5. Germline CDR1 and CDR2: MDHEN and SYDVKM. In nucleotides, the CDR3 is TGTGCCAGCAGCCGGGGAGGGCACGGGGAGCTGTTTTTT. It translates to CASSRGGHGELFF.

The gene calls are TRBV19 and TRBJ2-2; 8 bases line up with TRBD2. Germline V gene sequence: CDR1 LNHDA, CDR2 SQIVND (reference sequence). This CDR3 region has 16 residues. Trimming took 5 bases from V and 2 from J; bases not matched to a gene: 7. CDR3 protein: CASSLAGGSNTGELFF. The CDR3 coding sequence is TGTGCCAGTAGTTTGGCGGGAGGCTCAAACACCGGGGAGCTGTTTTTT.

The chain employs TRBV6-5 and TRBJ2-5; TRBD2 agrees at 9 bases. This CDR3 has 15 residues. The germline CDR1 and CDR2 sequences are MNHEY and SVGAGI. The junction had 8 bases not matched to a gene; V was cut back by 6 bases and J by 3 bases. CDR3 nucleotides: TGTGCCAGCAGATTGCCTAGCGGGGTCAAAGAGACCCAGTACTTC. Translated: CASRLPSGVKETQYF.

The chain is built from TRBV2 and TRBJ2-3, with TRBD2 identical over 8 bases. The CDR3 is 14 residues long. In germline, CDR1 is SNHLY, CDR2 FYNNEI. V dropped 8 bases and J dropped 0; count of bases not matched to a gene: 4. In DNA form, the CDR3 reads TGTGCCAGCGAGACTAGCGAGAGCACAGATACGCAGTATTTT. Translating gives CASETSESTDTQYF.

CDR3 amino acids: CATTGGDGYTF. DNA for the CDR3: TGTGCCACCACAGGGGGTGATGGCTACACCTTC. The rearrangement links TRBV28 to TRBJ1-2; TRBD1 agrees at 8 bases. Per the germline V gene, CDR1 is MDHEN and CDR2 is SYDVKM. This CDR3 has 11 residues. Unmatched junction bases numbered 4, after V lost 10 bases and J lost 6 bases.

The chain recombines TRBV5-6 with TRBJ2-1; the D is unclear. CDR3 size: 12 residues. Germline CDR1 is SGHDT and CDR2 is YYEEEE. Deletions cut 0 bases from V and 8 bases from J, with 6 bases between. The CDR3 loop reads CASSLAGYEQFF. For the CDR3, the DNA is TGTGCCAGCAGCTTGGCAGGATATGAGCAGTTCTTC.

This clone was counted a few times. This chain connects TRBV7-2 to TRBJ2-7; D is uncertain. Germline V gene data show CDR1 as SGHTA and CDR2 as FQGNSA. CDR3 length: 15 residues. Trimming took 5 bases from V and 2 from J, leaving 16 bases between them. DNA for the CDR3: TGTGCCAGCAGCCTATCGCCTGTCTTCACCTACGAGCAGTACTTC. It specifies CASSLSPVFTYEQYF.

The chain has TRBV5-1 and TRBJ2-6, with 9 positions matching TRBD2. The CDR3 extends over 18 amino acids. Trimming cost V 0 bases and J 0 bases; bases outside gene matches: 4. Germline CDR1 reads SGHRS; CDR2 reads YFSETQ. DNA for the CDR3: TGCGCCAGCAGCTTGGTAGTTAGCGGGAGCTCTGGGGCCAACGTCCTGACTTTC. Protein sequence: CASSLVVSGSSGANVLTF.

The gene calls are TRBV19 and TRBJ1-5, with a possible D match to TRBD1 (6 bases). This CDR3 has 14 residues. The V end lost 6 bases, the J end lost 6 bases, and 15 bases lay between the germline ends. CDR1 and CDR2 from the germline V gene are LNHDA and SQIVND (reference sequence). The CDR3 is CASRDGQHSQPQHF. The CDR3 nucleotides are TGTGCCAGTAGGGATGGACAGCACAGTCAGCCCCAGCATTTT. The full variable domain, with the rest looked up from reference TRBV19 and TRBJ1-5, is DGGITQSPKYLFRKEGQNVTLSCEQNLNHDAMYWYRQDPGQGLRLIYYSQIVNDFQKGDIAEGYSVSREKKESFPLTVTSAQKNPTAFYLCASRDGQHSQPQHFGDGTRLSIL.

This chain connects TRBV9 to TRBJ1-1; 9 bases align to TRBD1. Germline CDR1 SGDLS, CDR2 YYNGEE. CDR3 length equals 13 residues. J was trimmed by 4 bases and V by 4 bases; bases with no gene match: 2. The DNA for the CDR3 is TGTGCCAGCAGCATGACAGGGGGCACTGAAGCTTTCTTT. Protein sequence: CASSMTGGTEAFF. The variable domain in full, completed from reference TRBV9 and TRBJ1-1, reads DSGVTQTPKHLITATGQRVTLRCSPRSGDLSVYWYQQSLDQGLQFLIQYYNGEERAKGNILERFSAQQFPDLHSELNLSSLELGDSALYFCASSMTGGTEAFFGQGTRLTVV.

This chain links TRBV29-1 with TRBJ2-2; a possible D gene is TRBD1 (6 bases). The CDR3 is made up of 13 amino acids. Between the trimmed V and J ends, which lost 6 bases and 1 base, there was a span of 9 bases. Per germline, CDR1 SQVTM and CDR2 ANQGSEA. The CDR3 coding sequence is TGCAGCGTCTCGACAGGGAACACCGGGGAGCTGTTTTTT. Amino acid sequence: CSVSTGNTGELFF.

This chain uses TRBV24-1 with TRBJ2-2, with unresolved D. This CDR3 has 12 amino acids. Germline CDR1 KGHDR, CDR2 SFDVKD. In nucleotides, the CDR3 is TGTGCTTCCTGGCCGGGCACCGGGGAGCTGTTTTTT. Its protein product is CASWPGTGELFF.

The chain employs TRBV19 and TRBJ1-2; D not resolved. CDR3 length: 13 amino acids. Trimming took off 5 bases at V and 8 bases at J, with 15 bases between the two ends. The germline gives CDR1 LNHDA, CDR2 SQIVND (reference sequence). This CDR3 reads CASSAFQRVGYTF. CDR3 in DNA: TGTGCCAGTAGTGCTTTTCAGAGGGTCGGCTACACCTTC.

The chain employs TRBV19 and TRBJ1-2, with 9 nucleotides matching TRBD1. The CDR3 has 13 amino acids. V gave up 7 bases and J gave up 8 bases; unmatched junction bases: 8. Per germline, CDR1 LNHDA and CDR2 SQIVND (reference sequence). The DNA for the CDR3 is TGTGCCAGTATCCCCCGACAGGGGGAAGGCTACACCTTC. Its protein is CASIPRQGEGYTF.

The chain uses TRBV27 and TRBJ2-2, with 8 nucleotides matching TRBD1. The CDR3 has 16 residues. Germline CDR1 reads MNHEY; CDR2 reads SMNVEV (reference sequence). V shed 5 bases, J shed 1 base, and the junction held 6 bases outside the gene matches. The CDR3 region has the DNA TGTGCCAGCAGTCCGACTGGGACAGGGAACACCGGGGAGCTGTTTTTT. Translating gives CASSPTGTGNTGELFF.

With regard to this clone: Germline is not matched at one junction end, which may reflect a read error. V and J are TRBV28 and TRBJ2-1; tentatively, D is TRBD2 (6 bases). This CDR3 is 15 amino acids long. The germline CDR1 and CDR2 sequences are MDHEN and SYDVKM. The CDR3 here is CASSFGLSSYDEQFF. Written as DNA, the CDR3 is TGTGCCAGCAGTTTTGGACTAAGCTCCTACGATGAGCAGTTCTTC.

The gene calls are TRBV28 and TRBJ2-7; D is perhaps TRBD1 (6 bases). This CDR3 is built from 14 residues. Germline CDR1 MDHEN, CDR2 SYDVKM. Trimming took off 4 bases at V and 2 bases at J, with 12 bases between the two ends. CDR3 coding DNA: TGTGCCAGCAGTTGGGGGCCCTCAACCTACGAGCAGTACTTC. Translating it yields CASSWGPSTYEQYF.

The rearrangement joins TRBV4-1 to TRBJ1-2; 10 nucleotides align to TRBD1. Germline CDR1 and CDR2: MGHRA and YSYEKL. Germline trimming cut 4 bases from V and 8 bases from J; bases unmatched to any gene: 10. The CDR3 is 15 residues long. CDR3 bases: TGCGCCAGCAGCCGTTCCCGGGACAGGGGACAAGGCTACACCTTC. This gives the protein CASSRSRDRGQGYTF.

The J gene is TRBJ2-7, the V gene TRBV5-6; 7 bases are a match to TRBD2. Germline V lookup: CDR1 SGHDT, CDR2 YYEEEE. This CDR3 is built from 14 residues. Losses at the gene ends were 7 bases for V and 2 bases for J; bases not matched to a gene: 9. CDR3 in amino acids: CASLLLGGAYEQYF. As DNA, the CDR3 is TGTGCCAGCCTTCTTCTTGGGGGGGCCTACGAGCAGTACTTC.

V is TRBV7-9 and J is TRBJ2-2; 11 bases map to TRBD2. The CDR3 has 17 residues. With V trimmed by 5 bases and J by 2 bases, 7 bases remained unmatched. Looked up from germline, CDR1 is SEHNR and CDR2 is FQNEAQ (reference sequence). The CDR3 protein is CASSTGLAVTNTGELFF. The CDR3 nucleotides are TGTGCCAGCAGCACGGGACTAGCGGTAACCAACACCGGGGAGCTGTTTTTT.

As regards this clone: At one end the junction does not follow the germline gene, possibly because of a read error. The chain has TRBV7-9 and TRBJ1-4, with 7 bases identical to TRBD1. CDR1 and CDR2 from the germline V gene are SEHNR and FQNEAQ (reference sequence). There are 14 residues in the CDR3. Written as DNA, the CDR3 is TGTGCCAGCACCTTAAGGGACAGCGGGGAAAAACTGTTTTTT. Its translation: CASTLRDSGEKLFF.

The chain recombines TRBV6-5 with TRBJ1-1; D remains unclear. Trimming shortened V by 10 bases and J by 8 bases, and 14 bases separated the two germline ends. Germline-derived CDR1 and CDR2 are MNHEY and SVGAGI. This CDR3 is 11 amino acids long. This CDR3 is CATKRPEEAFF. CDR3 in DNA: TGTGCCACTAAGAGGCCGGAAGAAGCTTTCTTT.

V gene TRBV2 combines with J gene TRBJ2-1, with TRBD2 identical over 10 bases. The germline gives CDR1 SNHLY, CDR2 FYNNEI. The CDR3 is 16 amino acids. Trimming took 4 bases from V and 5 from J; bases not matched to a gene: 8. This CDR3 is CASSGVGSGRDNEQFF. The CDR3 DNA sequence: TGTGCCAGCAGTGGGGTGGGGAGCGGGAGGGACAATGAGCAGTTCTTC.

This clone appeared many times. The chain combines TRBV19 with TRBJ2-1; D is perhaps TRBD2 (5 bases). The CDR3 consists of 16 residues. V lost 6 bases, J lost 4 bases, and 19 bases lay in between. Germline CDR1 is LNHDA and CDR2 is SQIVND (reference sequence). This CDR3 is CASRTTTRLWYNEQFF. CDR3 in DNA: TGTGCCAGTAGGACTACCACCCGACTATGGTACAATGAGCAGTTCTTC.

This sequence joins TRBV27 and TRBJ2-3; 11 nucleotides match TRBD2. The CDR3 sequence is 19 residues long. V was clipped by 5 bases and J by 2 bases; unmatched bases: 15. Germline V gene sequence: CDR1 MNHEY, CDR2 SMNVEV (reference sequence). The CDR3: CASSGWVIAGGPPTDTQYF. The CDR3 DNA is TGTGCCAGCAGTGGGTGGGTAATAGCGGGAGGGCCCCCCACAGATACGCAGTATTTT.

This rearrangement joins TRBV6-5 to TRBJ2-6, with D unclear. From germline, CDR1 is MNHEY and CDR2 SVGAGI. The CDR3 is 15 residues long. V was shortened by 5 bases and J by 1 base, with 9 bases between the two germline ends. The CDR3 here is CASSLVSSGANVLTF. CDR3 coding DNA: TGTGCCAGCAGTCTCGTTTCGTCTGGGGCCAACGTCCTGACTTTC.

The chain combines TRBV28 with TRBJ1-1; 7 positions agree with TRBD1. CDR1 and CDR2 from the germline V gene are MDHEN and SYDVKM. CDR3 length: 15 residues. Trimming removed 6 bases from V and 7 bases from J; junction bases left unmatched: 14. The CDR3 reads CASSRQGLVKDEAFF. The CDR3 nucleotides are TGTGCCAGCAGCCGACAGGGACTCGTGAAGGATGAAGCTTTCTTT.